This TCR beta chain was obtained from a study of response to subunit inactivated influenza vaccine. Overall study results and limits: Authors suggested seasonal influenza vaccinations each recruit few new T cells.

TCRdb re-called the RT-PCR reads with MiXCR, one entry per CDR3 protein. This sample carries about 700,000 distinct CDR3 sequences, 15% to 19% of them seen once, and the ten largest clones take around 10%. Germline lookup yields CDR1 SEHNR and CDR2 FQNEAQ (reference sequence). This CDR3 comprises 14 residues. V was cut by 1 base and J by 6 bases, with 11 bases left in between. This clonotype came up a few times. Its antigen is still unknown. The source is a man aged 45-65 years who received an inactivated influenza vaccine. This specimen consisted of PBMCs from blood, obtained roughly 12 days after vaccination. This rearrangement joins TRBV7-9 to TRBJ2-3; the D gene is possibly TRBD2 (6 bases). CDR3 sequence reads: CASSLEGGKDTQYF. DNA for the CDR3: TGTGCCAGCAGCTTAGAGGGCGGGAAGGATACGCAGTATTTT.